The source of this T cell receptor (beta chain) is a study of cytomegalovirus exposure and HLA in healthy donors. Study results and caveats: In an earlier analysis, productive rearrangement rates for most beta V segments clustered near 87% or 30%.

The J segment lost 5 bases and the V segment lost 2 bases, leaving 8 bases of the junction unmatched. There are 16 residues in the CDR3. Per germline, CDR1 MGHRA and CDR2 YSYEKL. The PCR contained 60 Vbeta and 13 Jbeta primers. Here immunoSEQ multiplex PCR was the method, and the copy in TCRdb shows in-frame clones only, minus some. The sample contains about 170,000 clones, around 86% of which appear only once. On this clone: Its antigen is unknown.

The sequencing sample was made of PBMCs. The chain carries TRBV4-1 and TRBJ2-1; TRBD2 matches 8 bases. The source is a girl aged 2-15 years in good health and CMV-seropositive. The CDR3 sequence: CASSQHKGLAHNEQFF. CDR3 sequence (DNA): TGCGCCAGCAGCCAACACAAAGGACTAGCCCACAATGAGCAGTTCTTC.